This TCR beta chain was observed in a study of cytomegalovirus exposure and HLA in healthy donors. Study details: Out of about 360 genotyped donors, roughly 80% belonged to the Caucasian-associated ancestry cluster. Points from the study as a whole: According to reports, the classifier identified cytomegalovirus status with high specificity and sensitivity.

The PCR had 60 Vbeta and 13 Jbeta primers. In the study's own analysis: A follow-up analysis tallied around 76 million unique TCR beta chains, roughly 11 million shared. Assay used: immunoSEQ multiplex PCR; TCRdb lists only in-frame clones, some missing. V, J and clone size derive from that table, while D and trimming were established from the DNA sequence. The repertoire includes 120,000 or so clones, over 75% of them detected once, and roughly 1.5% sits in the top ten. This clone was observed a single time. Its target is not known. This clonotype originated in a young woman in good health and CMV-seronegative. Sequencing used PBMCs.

The CDR3 DNA reads as TGTGCCACCCCTAGGGACAGAACCTTATCTAGCTATGGCTACACCTTC. This gives the protein CATPRDRTLSSYGYTF. This rearrangement joins TRBV5-8 to TRBJ1-2, with 7 nucleotides matching TRBD1. The germline V gene has CDR1 SGHTS and CDR2 YDEGEE. The length of the CDR3 is 16 residues. With V trimmed by 9 bases and J by 4 bases, 18 bases remained unmatched.